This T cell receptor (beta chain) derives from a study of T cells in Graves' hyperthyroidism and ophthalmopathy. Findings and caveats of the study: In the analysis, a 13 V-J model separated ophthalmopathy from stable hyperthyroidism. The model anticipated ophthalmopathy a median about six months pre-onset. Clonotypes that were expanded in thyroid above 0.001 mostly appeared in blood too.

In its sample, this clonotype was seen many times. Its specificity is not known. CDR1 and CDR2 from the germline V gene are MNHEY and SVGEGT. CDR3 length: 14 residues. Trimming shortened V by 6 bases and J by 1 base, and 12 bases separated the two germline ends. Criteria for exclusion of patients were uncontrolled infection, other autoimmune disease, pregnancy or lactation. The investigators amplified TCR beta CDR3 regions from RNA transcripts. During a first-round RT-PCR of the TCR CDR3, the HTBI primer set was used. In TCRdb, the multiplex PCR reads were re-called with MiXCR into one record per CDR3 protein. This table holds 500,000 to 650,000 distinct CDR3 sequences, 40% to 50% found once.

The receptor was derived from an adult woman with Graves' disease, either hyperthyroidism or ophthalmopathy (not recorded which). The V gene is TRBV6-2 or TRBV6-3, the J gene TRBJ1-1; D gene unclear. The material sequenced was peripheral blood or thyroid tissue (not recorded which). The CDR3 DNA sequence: TGTGCCAGCAGAAACGAGGCTACGAACACTGAAGCTTTCTTT. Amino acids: CASRNEATNTEAFF.